The sequence of this T cell receptor beta chain was determined in a study of blood T cells in healthy people across ages. For the second PCR, which ran for roughly 6 to 11 cycles, a sample-barcoded 5' primer and a J-beta primer mix were used. A template-switch adaptor with 12 random nucleotides tagged each cDNA molecule. A single record per CDR3 protein comes from TCRdb applying MiXCR to the 5' RACE reads. The sample carries about 1.4 million distinct CDR3 sequences, approximately 59% recorded once. V lost 3 bases, J lost 7 bases, and 11 bases stayed unmatched. The germline V gene has CDR1 DFQATT and CDR2 SNEGSKA (reference sequence). The CDR3 loop spans 15 amino acids. Sample donors were healthy Caucasian individuals that came from Russia, aged roughly 6 to 95. Every participating donor contributed roughly 11 milliliters of peripheral blood through a draw. At least 7 million PBMCs were isolated per sample.

This clonotype was seen only a few times. This rearrangement joins TRBV20-1 to TRBJ2-1; 8 nucleotides match TRBD2. The receptor was isolated from a man in his late teens or twenties in good health. Specimen: blood. The chain's CDR3 is CSASRREAFENEQFF. The CDR3 nucleotides are TGCAGTGCTAGTAGGCGGGAGGCCTTTGAGAATGAGCAGTTCTTC.